The clone carrying this T cell receptor (beta chain) was counted a few times. Its antigen is not identified. Conversion of TCR transcripts into cDNA relied on 5'RACE template switching, which added a universal primer site and UMIs. One entry per CDR3 protein results from TCRdb running MiXCR on the 5' RACE reads. The repertoire holds hundreds of thousands of distinct CDR3 sequences, with 9% to 15% as singletons. This record belongs to a study of T cells after yellow fever vaccination. Study as a whole: Libraries from low-cell-number fractions were prepared with the SMART-Seq v4 Ultra Low Input RNA kit. Study-level results: Booster sampling recovered most clones from primary vaccination (96% CD4, roughly 86% CD8). Highly abundant clonotypes carried over from the bulk population could end up in FACS-sorted repertoires as contaminants.

Per germline, CDR1 SGHRS and CDR2 YFSETQ. V lost 0 bases to trimming and J lost 9 bases, with 10 bases between them. The CDR3 extends over 13 amino acids. This specimen was PBMCs, taken on the day of the yellow fever booster vaccination. This sequence originates from a man aged 25 to 45 who received the YFV17D yellow fever vaccine. J is TRBJ2-1 and V is TRBV5-1, with TRBD1 as a possible D gene (6 bases). CDR3 region: CASSLGQAVEQFF. CDR3 nucleotide sequence: TGCGCCAGCAGCTTGGGACAGGCGGTTGAGCAGTTCTTC. The full variable domain, in which reference TRBV5-1 and TRBJ2-1 provide the parts outside the CDR3, is KAGVTQTPRYLIKTRGQQVTLSCSPISGHRSVSWYQQTPGQGLQFLFEYFSETQRNKGNFPGRFSGRQFSNSRSEMNVSTLELGDSALYLCASSLGQAVEQFFGPGTRLTVL.